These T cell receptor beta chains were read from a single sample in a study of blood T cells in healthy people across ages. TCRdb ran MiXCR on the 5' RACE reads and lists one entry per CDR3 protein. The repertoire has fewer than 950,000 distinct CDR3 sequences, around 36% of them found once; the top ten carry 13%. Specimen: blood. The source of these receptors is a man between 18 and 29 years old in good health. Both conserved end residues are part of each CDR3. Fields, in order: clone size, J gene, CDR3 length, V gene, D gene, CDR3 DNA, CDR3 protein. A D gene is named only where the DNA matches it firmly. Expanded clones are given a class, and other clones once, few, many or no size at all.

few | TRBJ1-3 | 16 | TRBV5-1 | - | TGCGCCAGCAGCGGAGGGGACACCCACTCTGGAAACACCATATATTTT | CASSGGDTHSGNTIYF
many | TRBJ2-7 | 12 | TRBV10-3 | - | TGTGCCATCAGCAGGGAGAACTACGAGCAGTACTTC | CAISRENYEQYF
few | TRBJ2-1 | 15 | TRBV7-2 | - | TGTGCCAGCACCATCGGGTTTAATACCTACAATGAGCAGTTCTTC | CASTIGFNTYNEQFF
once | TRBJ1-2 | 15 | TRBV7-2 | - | TGTGCCAGCAGCACCGTACAGGGAACAGACGAGGGCTACACCTTC | CASSTVQGTDEGYTF
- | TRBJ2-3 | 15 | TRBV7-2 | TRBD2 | TGTGCCAGCAGAAAGACCGGGGGGGACGGGGATGCGCAGTATTTT | CASRKTGGDGDAQYF
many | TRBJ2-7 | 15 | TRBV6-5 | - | TGTGCCAGCAGTACCCCTAGGGCGGGGATCTACGAGCAGTACTTC | CASSTPRAGIYEQYF
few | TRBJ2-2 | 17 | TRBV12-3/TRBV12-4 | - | TGTGCCAGCAGTCCCCGCGATGGGGTAACTTCCACCGGGGAGCTGTTTTTT | CASSPRDGVTSTGELFF
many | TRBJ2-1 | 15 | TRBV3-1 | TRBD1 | TGTGCCAGCAGCCAAGTTCGGGGACAGGGAAGAGAGCAGTTCTTC | CASSQVRGQGREQFF
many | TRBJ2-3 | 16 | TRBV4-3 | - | TGCGCCAGCAGCCTTGTCCCCGGGGTTAGCACAGATACGCAGTATTTT | CASSLVPGVSTDTQYF
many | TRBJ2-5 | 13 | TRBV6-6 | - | TGTGCCAGCAGTCTCGTCCCCATGGAGACCCAGTACTTC | CASSLVPMETQYF
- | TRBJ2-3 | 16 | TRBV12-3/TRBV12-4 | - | TGTGCCAGCAGCACTAACGGGGCGCAGAAAGCAGATACGCAGTATTTT | CASSTNGAQKADTQYF
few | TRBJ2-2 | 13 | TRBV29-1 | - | TGCAGCGTCGATCCCAGGGGCACCGGGGAGCTGTTTTTT | CSVDPRGTGELFF
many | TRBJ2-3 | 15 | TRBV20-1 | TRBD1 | TGCAGTGCTAGAGAGGCAGGGGGAAGTGGGCATACGCAGTATTTT | CSAREAGGSGHTQYF
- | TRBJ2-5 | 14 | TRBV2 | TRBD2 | TGTGCCAGCACCTTGGAGGGGCTAGCGGGGACCCAGTACTTC | CASTLEGLAGTQYF
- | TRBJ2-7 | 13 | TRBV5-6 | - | TGTGCCAGCAGCTCCTTGACCTACAATGAGCAGTACTTC | CASSSLTYNEQYF
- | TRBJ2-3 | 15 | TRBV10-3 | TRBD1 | TGTGCCACCCTCAGCAGGACAGGGCAGACAGATACGCAGTATTTT | CATLSRTGQTDTQYF
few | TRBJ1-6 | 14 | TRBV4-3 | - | TGCGCCAGCAGCCCCACCGGTAATAATTCACCCCTCCACTTT | CASSPTGNNSPLHF
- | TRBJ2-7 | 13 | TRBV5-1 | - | TGCGCCAGCAGCCTTACAATTGCTTACGAGCGGTACTTC | CASSLTIAYERYF
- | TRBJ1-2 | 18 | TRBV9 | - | TGTGCCAGCAGCGTAGATTTAGGAGGGGGGGCCTCCAGCTATGGCTACACCTTC | CASSVDLGGGASSYGYTF
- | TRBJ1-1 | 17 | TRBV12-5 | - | TGTGCTAGTGGTCCTCCGGACAGAGTGAAAGTGAACACTGAAGCTTTCTTT | CASGPPDRVKVNTEAFF
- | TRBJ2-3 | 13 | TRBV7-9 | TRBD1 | TGTGCCAGCAGCTCATCGGACAGGGATACGCAGTATTTT | CASSSSDRDTQYF
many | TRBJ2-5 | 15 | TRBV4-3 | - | TGCGCCAGCAGCCAAGATTATATCTCGTTTGAGACCCAGTACTTC | CASSQDYISFETQYF
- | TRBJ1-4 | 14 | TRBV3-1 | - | TGTGCCAGCGGAGGGAGTGCGGCTAATGAAAAACTGTTTTTT | CASGGSAANEKLFF
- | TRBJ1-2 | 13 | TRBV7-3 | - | TGTGCCAGCAGCCAGGGGAACAGCGGTGGCTACACCTTC | CASSQGNSGGYTF
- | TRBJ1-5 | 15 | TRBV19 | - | TGTGCCAGTAGTATTTCGAAGGATAGCAATCAGCCCCAGCATTTT | CASSISKDSNQPQHF
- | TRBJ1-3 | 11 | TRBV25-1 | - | TGTGGAACTTCAGCTGGAAACACCATATATTTT | CGTSAGNTIYF
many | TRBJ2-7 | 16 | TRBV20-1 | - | TGCAGTGCTAGAGGTAAAACCGGGACGGAAGTGTACGAGCAGTACTTC | CSARGKTGTEVYEQYF
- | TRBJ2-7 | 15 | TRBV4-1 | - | TGCGCCAGCAGCCAAGTACAGGCCAACTCCTACGAGCAGTACTTC | CASSQVQANSYEQYF
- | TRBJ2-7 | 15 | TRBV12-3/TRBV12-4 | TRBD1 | TGTGCCAGCAGTGCATACAGGGGGAGCTCCGACGAGCAGTACTTC | CASSAYRGSSDEQYF
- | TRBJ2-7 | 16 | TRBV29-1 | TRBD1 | TGCAGCGTTACCTCTTCCAGGACAGGGAGATGGTACGAGCAGTACTTC | CSVTSSRTGRWYEQYF
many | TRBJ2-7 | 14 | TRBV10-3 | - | TGTGCCATCAGTCTCGGGGAGCCTCCCTACGAGCAGTACTTC | CAISLGEPPYEQYF
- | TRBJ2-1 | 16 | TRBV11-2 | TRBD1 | TGTGCCAGCAGCTTAGCCCCGGGACAGATTGCGAATGAGCAGTTCTTC | CASSLAPGQIANEQFF
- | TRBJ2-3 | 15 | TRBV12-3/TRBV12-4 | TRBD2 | TGTGCCAGCAGTCGAGCGGGGTGGAGCACAGATACGCAGTATTTT | CASSRAGWSTDTQYF
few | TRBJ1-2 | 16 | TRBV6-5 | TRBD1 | TGTGCCAGCAGCGAGGACAGGGGGCGATATGGCTATGGCTACACCTTC | CASSEDRGRYGYGYTF
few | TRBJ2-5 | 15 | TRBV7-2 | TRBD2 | TGTGCCAGCAGCTTTTCTAGCGGGGACGCGGAGACCCAGTACTTC | CASSFSSGDAETQYF
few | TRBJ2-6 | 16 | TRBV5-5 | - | TGTGCCAGCAGCATCTCGGCAGGCCCTGGGGCCAACGTCCTGACTTTC | CASSISAGPGANVLTF
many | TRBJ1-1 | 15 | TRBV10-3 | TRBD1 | TGTGCCATCAATAAGGGGGGACAGAAGAACACTGAAGCTTTCTTT | CAINKGGQKNTEAFF
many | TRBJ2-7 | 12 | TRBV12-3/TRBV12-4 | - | TGTGCCAGCAGCTTGTTAGGGGACGAGCAGTACTTC | CASSLLGDEQYF
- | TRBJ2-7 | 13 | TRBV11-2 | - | TGTGCCAGCAGCTTAGTGGCGGTAGGAAGGCAGTACTTC | CASSLVAVGRQYF
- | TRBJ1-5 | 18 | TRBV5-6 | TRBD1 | TGTGCCAGCAGCTTGGAGCGCAGAGGGGGCTTACCGGATCAGCCCCAGCATTTT | CASSLERRGGLPDQPQHF
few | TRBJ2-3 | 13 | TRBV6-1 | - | TGTGCCGGGGGAGGGGCAGGGGGGGATACGCAGTATTTT | CAGGGAGGDTQYF
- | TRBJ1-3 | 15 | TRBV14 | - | TGTGCCAGCAGCCAAGATGGCTACTCTGGAAACACCATATATTTT | CASSQDGYSGNTIYF
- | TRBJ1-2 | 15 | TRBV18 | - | TGTGCCAGCTCACCACCGATGCCGAGAATCTATGGCTACACCTTC | CASSPPMPRIYGYTF
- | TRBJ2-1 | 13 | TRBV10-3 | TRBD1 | TGTGCCATCAGTGGGGACAGGGTTGGCGAGCAGTTCTTC | CAISGDRVGEQFF